This T cell receptor beta chain was sequenced for a study of blood T cell repertoires in COVID-19. Study-wide context: Sites across the United States, Italy and Spain contributed samples from acute and convalescent COVID-19. Sources were T cells, B-cell-depleted T cells, or PBMCs; the material itself was cDNA or gDNA.

Germline V CDR1 and CDR2: SGHTA, FQGNSA. The CDR3 has 14 amino acids. Trimming pared 5 bases from V and 2 bases from J, leaving 12 bases between. Under the authors' procedure: Estimation of nucleated cell counts was performed using reference gene primer amplification. Only in-frame clones appear in the TCRdb table, and some are missing; sequencing was by immunoSEQ multiplex PCR. The D gene and trimming were derived from the DNA, and the V and J assignments and clone size from that table. The table includes around 60,000 clones, about nine tenths detected once. Sequencing was performed on peripheral blood. The source is a woman at least 80 years old with acute or convalescent COVID-19. The chain recombines TRBV7-2 with TRBJ1-2; no clear D gene. CDR3 loop: CASSLSAENYGYTF. CDR3 nucleotides: TGTGCCAGCAGCCTAAGTGCGGAGAACTATGGCTACACCTTC. The full variable domain, its missing parts supplied by reference TRBV7-2 and TRBJ1-2, is GAGVSQSPSNKVTEKGKDVELRCDPISGHTALYWYRQSLGQGLEFLIYFQGNSAPDKSGLPSDRFSAERTGGSVSTLTIQRTQQEDSAVYLCASSLSAENYGYTFGSGTRLTVV.